The rows below give T cell receptor beta chains drawn from one sample of a study of blood T cell repertoires in COVID-19. Clones were sequenced by immunoSEQ multiplex PCR, and TCRdb holds only the in-frame ones, with some missing. The profile shows under 250,000 clones, around 82% of them singletons. Sequences were obtained from peripheral blood. These receptors were collected from a woman over 75 with acute or convalescent COVID-19. Both conserved end residues are part of each CDR3. The order of the fields is clone size, V gene, D gene, J gene, CDR3 protein, CDR3 DNA. A D gene is named only where the DNA matches it firmly. The size field is filled for only some rows; it gives once, few, many or a size class.

>NA|TRBV7-2|NA|TRBJ1-1
CASSFPRPNTEAFF
TGTGCCAGCAGCTTTCCTAGGCCAAACACTGAAGCTTTCTTT
>NA|TRBV7-7|TRBD1|TRBJ2-1
CASSLSLGTGVNEQFF
TGTGCTAGCAGCTTATCCCTCGGGACAGGGGTCAATGAGCAGTTCTTC
>NA|TRBV5-1|TRBD1|TRBJ2-2
CASRRGQNTGELFF
TGCGCCAGCAGAAGGGGGCAAAACACCGGGGAGCTGTTTTTT
>few|TRBV10-3|TRBD1|TRBJ1-6
CAIRDTGGADNSPLHF
TGTGCCATCAGAGACACAGGGGGCGCGGATAATTCACCCCTCCACTTT
>NA|TRBV5-4|NA|TRBJ2-2
CASSLGGTANTGELFF
TGTGCCAGCAGCTTGGGCGGGACAGCCAACACCGGGGAGCTGTTTTTT
>NA|TRBV27|NA|TRBJ2-1
CASSLAWRAGPQFF
TGTGCCAGCAGCCTTGCGTGGAGGGCTGGGCCTCAGTTCTTC
>NA|TRBV4-2|TRBD1|TRBJ2-7
CASSQDSPDRGGYEQYF
TGTGCCAGCAGCCAAGATTCACCGGACAGGGGAGGGTACGAGCAGTACTTC
>NA|TRBV30|NA|TRBJ1-3
CAWTASGISSGNTIYF
TGTGCCTGGACTGCATCAGGCATCTCCTCTGGAAACACCATATATTTT
>few|TRBV30|NA|TRBJ1-1
CAWSSGANTEAFF
TGTGCCTGGAGCTCAGGGGCCAACACTGAAGCTTTCTTT
>NA|TRBV28|NA|TRBJ2-5
CASSLGGATWETQYF
TGTGCCAGCAGTTTAGGAGGGGCCACGTGGGAGACCCAGTACTTC
>NA|TRBV7-6|TRBD2|TRBJ2-1
CASSFASTSGLSYNEQFF
TGTGCCAGCAGCTTCGCCTCGACTAGCGGCCTTTCCTACAATGAGCAGTTCTTC
>NA|TRBV2|TRBD2|TRBJ2-1
CASSALAGGNNEQFF
TGTGCCAGCAGTGCCTTAGCGGGGGGGAACAATGAGCAGTTCTTC
>NA|TRBV2|NA|TRBJ1-2
CASSEGGLNNYGYTF
TGTGCCAGCAGTGAGGGGGGGCTTAATAACTATGGCTACACCTTC
>NA|TRBV21-1|NA|TRBJ2-3
CASSKEAGTSGGLSTDTQYF
TGTGCCAGCAGCAAAGAGGCAGGGACTAGCGGGGGCCTTAGCACAGATACGCAGTATTTT
>once|TRBV29-1|TRBD1|TRBJ2-7
CSVRDRGTYEQYF
TGCAGCGTCCGGGACAGGGGGACCTACGAGCAGTACTTC
>NA|TRBV23-1|NA|TRBJ1-2
CASSQHGDYGYTF
TGCGCCAGCAGTCAACACGGGGACTATGGCTACACCTTC
>NA|TRBV9|NA|TRBJ2-3
CASSVGTGGGRSDTQYF
TGTGCCAGCAGCGTAGGGACCGGTGGGGGCAGGTCAGATACGCAGTATTTT
>NA|TRBV5-4|NA|TRBJ1-1
CASSLTGHRDDEAFF
TGTGCCAGCAGCTTGACAGGGCATCGGGATGATGAAGCTTTCTTT
>NA|TRBV24-1|NA|TRBJ2-1
CATSLAGAQYLNEQFF
TGTGCCACCAGTCTCGCGGGGGCTCAATATCTGAATGAGCAGTTCTTC
>NA|TRBV14|TRBD1|TRBJ2-7
CASSQDRTYEQYF
TGTGCCAGCAGCCAGGACAGGACTTACGAGCAGTACTTC
>NA|TRBV7-6|NA|TRBJ2-7
CASSPSGYEQYF
TGTGCCAGCAGCCCATCGGGGTACGAGCAGTACTTC
>NA|TRBV6-5|NA|TRBJ2-7
CASRNTGTRGEQYF
TGTGCCAGCAGAAACACCGGGACGCGGGGCGAGCAGTACTTC
>NA|TRBV7-3|TRBD2|TRBJ2-2
CASSLAGGGPNTGELFF
TGTGCCAGCAGCTTAGCGGGCGGGGGACCGAACACCGGGGAGCTGTTTTTT
>NA|TRBV7-3|TRBD2|TRBJ2-1
CASSPGGSYNEQFF
TGTGCCAGCAGCCCGGGGGGCTCCTACAATGAGCAGTTCTTC
>NA|TRBV19|NA|TRBJ1-5
CASCLGALGANQPQHF
TGTGCCAGCTGTTTGGGGGCCCTCGGGGCCAATCAGCCCCAGCATTTT
>NA|TRBV3-1/TRBV3-2|NA|TRBJ2-1
CASSQGGGGYEQFF
TGTGCCAGCAGCCAAGGGGGGGGCGGCTATGAGCAGTTCTTC
>NA|TRBV2|TRBD2|TRBJ2-3
CARAGGQADTQYF
TGTGCCAGAGCGGGGGGGCAGGCAGATACGCAGTATTTT
>NA|TRBV2|NA|TRBJ1-5
CASSDAGNQPQHF
TGTGCCAGCAGTGATGCGGGGAATCAGCCCCAGCATTTT
>NA|TRBV12-3/TRBV12-4|NA|TRBJ1-2
CASRRAPYGYTF
TGTGCCAGCAGGCGGGCCCCCTATGGCTACACCTTC
>NA|TRBV19|NA|TRBJ2-3
CASSSQTTLDTQYF
TGTGCCAGTAGCTCCCAGACGACTCTAGATACGCAGTATTTT
>once|TRBV11-3|TRBD1|TRBJ2-7
CASSPRTGAYEQYF
TGTGCCAGCAGCCCCCGGACAGGAGCATACGAGCAGTACTTC
>once|TRBV9|NA|TRBJ2-3
CASSGGWDTQYF
TGTGCCAGCAGCGGAGGGTGGGATACGCAGTATTTT
>NA|TRBV19|NA|TRBJ1-5
CASSIEAHQPQHF
TGTGCCAGTAGTATAGAGGCCCATCAGCCCCAGCATTTT
>NA|TRBV2|TRBD1|TRBJ1-5
CASSDQRTGLNQPQHF
TGTGCCAGCAGTGACCAGCGGACAGGCCTCAATCAGCCCCAGCATTTT
>NA|TRBV5-1|TRBD2|TRBJ2-1
CASSLPGGPHNEQFF
TGCGCCAGCAGCTTGCCGGGGGGGCCACACAATGAGCAGTTCTTC
>NA|TRBV6-2/TRBV6-3|TRBD1|TRBJ2-1
CASSYRDRANEQFF
TGTGCCAGCAGTTACCGGGACAGGGCCAATGAGCAGTTCTTC